One sample yielded the 13 T cell receptor beta chains listed below, sequenced in a study of T cells expressing NK-cell markers. With the 5' RACE reads reprocessed, TCRdb shows one record per CDR3 protein and no DNA. Its clone listing holds roughly 160,000 distinct CDR3 sequences. The specimen was blood T cells: a sorted CD56 or NKG2C T cell subset, CD4+ or CD8+ T cells, or bulk PBMC T cells (not recorded which). The origin of the receptors is a woman aged 18 to 75 in good health.

This chain joins TRBV12-3 or TRBV12-4 and TRBJ1-1. The CDR3 spans 13 residues. The CDR3 is CASSRNLGTEAFF.

The J gene is TRBJ1-5, the V gene TRBV28; TCRdb gives TRBD1 as the D gene, but with no DNA this cannot be confirmed. CDR3 length equals 17 residues. Germline assignment: CDR1 MDHEN and CDR2 SYDVKM. The CDR3 reads CASSGNHLQVLHQPQHF.

The chain recombines TRBV18 with TRBJ2-4; there is no DNA to check the TCRdb D call of TRBD2. Germline loops: CDR1 KGHSH, CDR2 LQKENI. The CDR3 length is 15 residues. This CDR3 reads CASSPRAGGENIQYF.

The rearrangement links TRBV5-1 to TRBJ2-6; TCRdb's D gene call, TRBD1, goes unchecked for lack of DNA. Per germline, CDR1 SGHRS and CDR2 YFSETQ. CDR3 length: 17 residues. CDR3 loop: CASSLRTGLAGANVLTF.

The chain uses TRBV5-1 and TRBJ1-1. The CDR3 is 14 amino acids. Germline-derived CDR1 and CDR2 are SGHRS and YFSETQ. This CDR3 is CASTGAGANTEAFF.

The chain carries TRBV2 and TRBJ1-1. The length of the CDR3 is 14 residues. Germline CDR1 SNHLY, CDR2 FYNNEI. CDR3 residues: CASTTKIANTEAFF.

The J gene is TRBJ2-1, the V gene TRBV5-1; the D gene TCRdb calls, TRBD2, cannot be checked with no DNA. Germline values: CDR1 SGHRS, CDR2 YFSETQ. This CDR3 is 14 amino acids long. The CDR3 protein is CASRLAGPSNEQFF.

This chain uses TRBV2 with TRBJ2-6. The germline gives CDR1 SNHLY, CDR2 FYNNEI. The CDR3 is 22 amino acids. CDR3 protein: CASSENRILTPNINSGANVLTF.

J is TRBJ2-3 and V is TRBV3-1; TCRdb's D gene call, TRBD1, goes unchecked for lack of DNA. The germline gives CDR1 LGHDT, CDR2 YNNKEL (reference sequence). The CDR3 loop spans 15 amino acids. The CDR3 reads CASSQTGYRTDTQYF.

V usage is TRBV15 and J usage is TRBJ2-7; the D gene TCRdb calls, TRBD1, cannot be checked with no DNA. Looked up from germline, CDR1 is LNHNV and CDR2 is YYDKDF (reference sequence). The CDR3 consists of 13 residues. The chain's CDR3 is CATSRGGGLNEYF.

This sequence joins TRBV3-1 and TRBJ2-3; TCRdb gives TRBD1 as the D gene, but with no DNA this cannot be confirmed. Germline CDR1 LGHDT, CDR2 YNNKEL (reference sequence). CDR3 size: 16 residues. CDR3 protein: CASSHSSGTSTDTQYF.

The chain has TRBV2 and TRBJ1-1; the D call of TRBD1 rests on TCRdb alone, since no DNA is present to check it. Germline V gene data show CDR1 as SNHLY and CDR2 as FYNNEI. The CDR3 sequence is 14 residues long. The CDR3 sequence: CARSWGQLNTEAFF.

The V gene is TRBV6-5, the J gene TRBJ1-1. The CDR3 loop spans 15 amino acids. CDR1 is MNHEY and CDR2 is SVGAGI in the germline V gene. CDR3 loop: CASSLNFTPDTEAFF.